This T cell receptor (beta chain) was sequenced in a study of shared clonotypes between healthy human individuals (dated by TCRdb to 2019 to 2021). Concerning the study at large: A couple of women and a few men aged 18 to 49 years were included in the cohort. Per donor, three plates each were used for CD4 naive and CD4 memory, two for CD8 naive, and one for CD8 memory. To estimate repertoire size and how much clonotypes are shared between individuals, the study performed deep sequencing of blood TCR repertoires from a handful of healthy adults. To increase sequencing depth and limit assay-specific biases, TCR repertoire library preparation and sequencing were carried out by different laboratories using diverse techniques. Leukapheresis yielded between about 0.94 and 9.5 billion PBMCs per donor. Here is what the overall study found, with its caveats: Naive subsets generally had larger estimated clonotype richness than memory subsets did. Pairwise subsampling led to the expectation that sequencing depth would affect the degree of clonotype sharing among donors. Higher generation probabilities were observed for clonotypes shared by all four sorted-subset donors than for non-shared clonotypes. Sampling was restricted to blood, and TCR repertoires in tissue are likely to differ from TCR repertoires in blood. When a handful of donors were compared, the shared fraction of clonotypes was about 5% for naive CD4, over 3% for naive CD8, about 2.4% for memory CD4, and less than 0.5% for memory CD8. Because the study included a small number of donors, the genetic and exposure-history diversity represented was limited. Even with the large sequencing depth, rarefaction of the sorted-subset datasets indicated that sequencing was incomplete.

Healthy HIV-negative adults with no recently reported acute infections or vaccinations were included as donors. Every donor was a Caucasian adult living in Nashville, Tennessee, USA. CD8 memory samples combined magnetically selected CD45RO+ cells with CCR7-negative CD45RA+ effector memory (TemRA) cells. After blood collection by leukapheresis, PBMCs were isolated using Ficoll-Histopaque density gradient centrifugation and then cryopreserved in the vapor phase of liquid nitrogen. Analytical flow cytometry was used to check the purity and quantity of every magnetically sorted T cell population. Genomic DNA was isolated from each sorted fraction and quantified by UV absorbance on a Nanodrop 2000c. Using the deep immunoSEQ assay, multiplex PCR amplified TCR CDR3 regions from genomic DNA. Extracted genomic DNA from each cell subset was spread evenly across all wells of several immunoSEQ 96-well plates, with each plate serving as a replicate. For sorted subsets, roughly 200 ng of genomic DNA, equivalent to some 30,000 T cell genomes, went into each replicate PCR. Purified libraries were measured with a Qubit 3.0 fluorometer, size-checked on a Bioanalyzer 2100, and measured again with the KAPA Library Quantification kit. Each immunoSEQ 96-well plate was sequenced on its own single-read 150-cycle Illumina NextSeq 550 flow cell. The authors' analysis ran thus. Because only junctional sequences without quality scores were contained in the immunoSEQ output, filtering matching that applied to full-length reads could not be performed. Sequences were annotated with PyIR, a Python wrapper for IgBLAST v1.9, using IMGT germline references to assign V/J genes and CDR3. Reads were filtered out if the reads had weak V/J assignments (E-value above 1e-6), no CDR3, stop codons, out-of-frame junctions, or ambiguous translated residues. V3J clonotypes were defined by identical inferred V gene, J gene, and CDR3 amino acid sequence. The percentage overlap between two repertoires was calculated by dividing the number of shared unique clonotypes by the size of the smaller repertoire. Repertoire richness was assessed with RTK rarefaction, the Chao1 estimator, and Recon v2.1 estimates of unobserved clonotypes. Generation probabilities for all TCRbeta clonotypes obtained by the gDNA method from a handful of donors were computed using OLGA. As stored in TCRdb, this immuneACCESS dataset retains in-frame rearrangements with V and J assigned. A fraction of the clones does not appear; measured against another copy, unresolved V genes explain less than half of the discrepancy, and the remainder lacks a known reason. The D gene and trimming were derived from the DNA, and the V and J assignments and clone size from that table. The sample contains about 320,000 clones, over 75% of them found a single time. Roughly 16% of the sample lies in the top ten.

Of note for this clone: This clone's antigen is unknown. Base quality data are lacking; no much larger clone is found one base away.

CDR1 LNHNV and CDR2 YYDKDF are derived from the germline V gene (reference sequence). The CDR3 has 14 amino acids, counting the end cysteine and phenylalanine. Only the CDR3 portion is preserved as DNA: 42 bases, with reading frame beginning at the first base. Unmatched junction bases come to 10, with V trimmed by 8 bases and J by 8 bases. The material sequenced was memory CD8+ T cells sorted from blood. The sample's cell subset or site label, in plain terms: CD45RO+ cells pooled with CCR7-negative TemRA cells. The rearrangement combines TRBV15 with TRBJ2-2; TRBD1 matches 8 bases in the middle. This receptor was taken from a man younger than 35 in good health. Here is the DNA: TGTGCCACCGAACCCGGACAGGGCTCGGGGGAGCTGTTTTTT. Its coded protein is CATEPGQGSGELFF. The reference TRBV15 and TRBJ2-2 proteins fill in what lies around the CDR3, so the full variable domain reads DAMVIQNPRYQVTQFGKPVTLSCSQTLNHNVMYWYQQKSSQAPKLLFHYYDKDFNNEADTPDNFQSRRPNTSFCFLDIRSPGLGDTAMYLCATEPGQGSGELFFGEGSRLTVL.